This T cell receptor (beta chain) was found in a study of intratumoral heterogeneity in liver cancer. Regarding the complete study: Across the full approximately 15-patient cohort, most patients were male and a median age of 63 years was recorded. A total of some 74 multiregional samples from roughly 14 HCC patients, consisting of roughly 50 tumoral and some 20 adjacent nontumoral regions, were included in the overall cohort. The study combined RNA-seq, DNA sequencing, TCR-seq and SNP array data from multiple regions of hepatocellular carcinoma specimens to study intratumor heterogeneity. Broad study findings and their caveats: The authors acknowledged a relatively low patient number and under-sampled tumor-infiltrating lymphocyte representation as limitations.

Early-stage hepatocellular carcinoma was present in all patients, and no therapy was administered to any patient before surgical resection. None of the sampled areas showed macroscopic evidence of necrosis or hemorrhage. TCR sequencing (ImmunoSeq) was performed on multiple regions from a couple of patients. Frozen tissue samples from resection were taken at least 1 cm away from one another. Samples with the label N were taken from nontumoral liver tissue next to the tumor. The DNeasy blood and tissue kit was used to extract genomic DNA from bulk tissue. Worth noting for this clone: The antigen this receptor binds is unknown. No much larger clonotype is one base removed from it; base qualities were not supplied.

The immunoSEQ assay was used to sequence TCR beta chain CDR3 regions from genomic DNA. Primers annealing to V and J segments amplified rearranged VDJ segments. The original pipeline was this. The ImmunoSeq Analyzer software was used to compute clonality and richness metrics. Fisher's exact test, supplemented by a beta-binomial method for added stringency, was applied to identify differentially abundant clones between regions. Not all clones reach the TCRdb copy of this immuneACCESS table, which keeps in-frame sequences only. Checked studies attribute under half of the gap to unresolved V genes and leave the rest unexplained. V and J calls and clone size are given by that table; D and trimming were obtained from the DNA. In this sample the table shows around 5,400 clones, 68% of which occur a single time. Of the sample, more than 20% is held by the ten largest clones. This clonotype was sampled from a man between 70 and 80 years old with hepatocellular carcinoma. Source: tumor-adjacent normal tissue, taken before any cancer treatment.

CDR3 sequence: CSVEEDRGRSETQYF. In nucleotide form, the sequence is TGCAGCGTTGAAGAGGACAGGGGGCGATCAGAGACCCAGTACTTC. The V gene is TRBV29-1 and the J gene is TRBJ2-5, and 11 junctional nucleotides match TRBD1. The CDR3, from cysteine to phenylalanine, totals 15 residues. The read is trimmed to its CDR3 DNA, 45 bases read in frame from base 1. CDR1 and CDR2 are read off the germline V gene as SQVTM and ANQGSEA. Unmatched junction bases come to 4, with V trimmed by 0 bases and J by 4 bases.